What follows are 21 T cell receptor beta chains derived from one specimen sequenced in a study of Ad26.COV2.S vaccination and SARS-CoV-2 variants (dated by TCRdb to about 2021). The treatment or condition label of this sample denotes: around 19 received Ad26.COV2.S at low or high dose, single or two shots; 5 received placebo; per-sample allocation not given. Repertoires of vaccine and placebo recipients were sequenced from samples taken on day 63 after the first injection. Libraries were made using the immunoSEQ multiplex PCR assay. The source is immuneACCESS, and TCRdb retained only in-frame sequences with V and J called. Part of the clones is not carried over; for the studies checked, unresolved V genes explain less than half of this, and the remainder is unexplained. Recorded for this sample are hundreds of thousands of clones; around 87% of them occurred a single time. The top ten constitute about 3.1% of the sample.

The source was peripheral blood, collected in a trial of Ad26.COV2.S vaccine versus placebo. The receptors were gathered from a person aged 18-65 years who received the Ad26.COV2.S COVID-19 vaccine or a placebo.

This rearrangement joins TRBV6-5 to TRBJ1-1; D call uncertain. Germline CDR1 is MNHEY and CDR2 is SVGAGI. The CDR3 extends over 15 amino acids. The ends were cut back, 0 bases at V and 0 bases at J, with 8 bases in the middle. The CDR3 loop reads CASSYSEVMNTEAFF. CDR3 bases: TGTGCCAGCAGTTACTCGGAGGTCATGAACACTGAAGCTTTCTTT.

This clone was seen only once. This chain links TRBV5-6 with TRBJ2-7, with TRBD1 matching 8 bases. The length of the CDR3 is 12 residues. Germline V CDR1 and CDR2: SGHDT, YYEEEE. The V gene end was trimmed by 3 bases and the J gene end by 6 bases; junction bases not matched to a gene: 2. In DNA form, the CDR3 reads TGTGCCAGCAGCTCACAGGGGGTCGAGCAGTACTTC. It translates to CASSSQGVEQYF.

The chain has TRBV6-1 and TRBJ2-3; possibly TRBD2 for D (6 bases). V shed 1 base and J shed 4 bases, with 12 bases lying between them. From germline, CDR1 is MNHNS and CDR2 SASEGT. This CDR3 spans 15 amino acids. Written as DNA, the CDR3 is TGTGCCAGCAGTGAAGACGGGGGTCGGGCAGATACGCAGTATTTT. Protein: CASSEDGGRADTQYF.

The chain employs TRBV6-5 and TRBJ2-1, with 7 bases aligning to TRBD1. V dropped 8 bases and J dropped 4; count of bases not matched to a gene: 8. The germline gives CDR1 MNHEY, CDR2 SVGAGI. The CDR3 length is 14 residues. The CDR3 DNA is TGTGCCAGCGACAGGGCTTGGGGTTACAATGAGCAGTTCTTC. Translating gives CASDRAWGYNEQFF.

The chain employs TRBV30 and TRBJ2-2; TRBD1 is a possible D gene (6 bases). V was trimmed by 3 bases and J by 4 bases, leaving 12 bases between them. This CDR3 has 14 residues. From germline, CDR1 is GTSNPN and CDR2 SVGIG (reference sequence). The CDR3 spells CAWSVTGITGELFF. The CDR3 DNA sequence: TGTGCCTGGAGCGTGACAGGAATCACCGGGGAGCTGTTTTTT.

The chain carries TRBV30 and TRBJ2-7, with TRBD1 matching 8 bases. Germline V gene lookup returns CDR1 GTSNPN and CDR2 SVGIG (reference sequence). After removal of 0 bases from V and 5 bases from J, the junction contained 6 bases not matched to a gene. The CDR3 runs to 14 residues. The CDR3 loop is CAWSVRGQGHEQYF. As DNA, the CDR3 is TGTGCCTGGAGTGTACGCGGACAGGGTCACGAGCAGTACTTC.

This clone was detected a few times. The genes are TRBV6-6 and TRBJ1-4, with TRBD1 matching 7 bases. The germline gives CDR1 MNHNY, CDR2 SVGAGI (reference sequence). There are 14 residues in the CDR3. J was trimmed by 7 bases and V by 6 bases; bases with no gene match: 8. The CDR3 loop is CASSTRQGSEKLFF. The CDR3 DNA follows: TGTGCCAGCAGCACTAGACAGGGCTCTGAAAAACTGTTTTTT.

This chain connects TRBV5-1 to TRBJ2-5; 11 nucleotides match TRBD2. V trimming: 5 bases; J trimming: 7 bases; junction bases outside the gene matches: 10. Germline lookup yields CDR1 SGHRS and CDR2 YFSETQ. This CDR3 comprises 15 residues. The CDR3 protein is CASSSLAGGPGTQYF. The CDR3 coding sequence is TGCGCCAGCAGTTCATTAGCGGGAGGGCCGGGGACCCAGTACTTC.

The chain uses TRBV24-1 and TRBJ2-2; a weak D match, TRBD1 (6 bases). This CDR3 region has 14 residues. The germline V gene encodes CDR1 KGHDR and CDR2 SFDVKD. V lost 2 bases and J 7 bases, leaving 10 bases between the germline ends. CDR3 loop: CATSDSGVNGELFF. CDR3 DNA sequence: TGTGCCACCAGTGATTCAGGGGTGAACGGGGAGCTGTTTTTT.

V gene TRBV11-2 combines with J gene TRBJ2-7, with D perhaps matching TRBD1 (6 bases). Germline values: CDR1 SGHAT, CDR2 FQNNGV. CDR3 size: 15 residues. The germline V and J ends were trimmed by 5 bases and 0 bases, with 14 bases remaining between them. CDR3 bases: TGTGCCAGCAGCCGCGGACAGTTTAGCTCCTACGAGCAGTACTTC. Translating gives CASSRGQFSSYEQYF.

This clone appeared a single time. V usage is TRBV12-5 and J usage is TRBJ2-7; 7 bases fit TRBD1. This CDR3 has 15 amino acids. Germline V gives CDR1 LGHNT, CDR2 FRNRAP. V lost 1 base, J lost 6 bases, and 9 bases stayed unmatched. This CDR3 is CASGLDGTVLGEQYF. CDR3 DNA sequence: TGTGCTAGTGGTTTGGATGGGACAGTCCTGGGCGAGCAGTACTTC. Variable domain in full (rest from reference TRBV12-5 and TRBJ2-7): DARVTQTPRHKVTEMGQEVTMRCQPILGHNTVFWYRQTMMQGLELLAYFRNRAPLDDSGMPKDRFSAEMPDATLATLKIQPSEPRDSAVYFCASGLDGTVLGEQYFGPGTRLTVT.

The chain carries TRBV30 and TRBJ2-6; tentatively, D is TRBD1 or TRBD2 (5 bases each). The V gene's germline CDR1 is GTSNPN and CDR2 SVGIG (reference sequence). The CDR3 is 19 residues long. V lost 1 base to trimming and J lost 0 bases, with 19 bases between them. CDR3 nucleotide sequence: TGTGCCTGGAGTGGAAGGGGCGGGTCCCCCCTCTCTGGGGCCAACGTCCTGACTTTC. This translates into CAWSGRGGSPLSGANVLTF.

The genes are TRBV7-8 and TRBJ1-2, with 7 bases matching TRBD1. The germline CDR1 and CDR2 sequences are SGHVS and FQNEAQ. V shed 5 bases, J shed 7 bases, and the junction held 10 bases outside the gene matches. The CDR3 extends over 14 amino acids. The CDR3 coding sequence is TGTGCCAGCAGCCCGAGGGAGGGGGCGACTGGCTACACCTTC. Protein: CASSPREGATGYTF.

The J gene is TRBJ2-5, the V gene TRBV5-5; TRBD2 matches at 9 bases. J lost 3 bases, V lost 0 bases, and 6 bases had no gene match. CDR1 is SGHKS, CDR2 YYEKEE, per germline (reference sequence). This CDR3 region has 16 residues. The CDR3 nucleotides are TGTGCCAGCAGCTTGGTGGTAGCGGGAGTGGAAGAGACCCAGTACTTC. This gives the protein CASSLVVAGVEETQYF.

CDR3 amino acids: CAWSVHVTAGGYTF. Written as DNA, the CDR3 is TGTGCCTGGAGTGTACATGTGACAGCGGGAGGCTACACCTTC. The chain uses TRBV30 and TRBJ1-2; the D gene is possibly TRBD1 (5 bases). V was shortened by 0 bases and J by 8 bases, with 16 bases between the two germline ends. This CDR3 comprises 14 residues. In germline, CDR1 is GTSNPN, CDR2 SVGIG (reference sequence).

The chain is built from TRBV11-3 and TRBJ2-1; D is tentatively TRBD1 or TRBD2 (5 bases each). V gave up 2 bases and J gave up 9 bases, with 14 bases separating them. The CDR3 runs to 14 residues. CDR1 is SGHNT, CDR2 YENEEA, per germline. DNA of the CDR3: TGTGCCAGCAGCTTATTAACGGCTGGGGGTGAGCAGTTCTTC. It encodes CASSLLTAGGEQFF.

This clone was picked up a small number of times. The chain joins TRBV6-1 to TRBJ1-6, with unresolved D. Germline CDR1 is MNHNS and CDR2 is SASEGT. V lost 3 bases to trimming and J lost 0 bases, with 9 bases between them. The CDR3 has 16 residues. The CDR3 protein is CASSDTTFSYNSPLHF. The CDR3 region has the DNA TGTGCCAGCAGTGATACGACCTTCTCCTATAATTCACCCCTCCACTTT.

The V and J genes are TRBV2 and TRBJ2-3; D is perhaps TRBD1 (5 bases). Trimming took 7 bases from V and 2 from J, leaving 13 bases between them. CDR1 and CDR2 (germline): SNHLY, FYNNEI. CDR3 length: 14 amino acids. The CDR3 bases are TGTGCCAGCACGTGGGCAGGGAACACAGATACGCAGTATTTT. Residues: CASTWAGNTDTQYF.

The rearrangement uses TRBV10-2 and TRBJ2-7; possibly TRBD1 for D (6 bases). This CDR3 contains 14 residues. The germline gives CDR1 WSHSY, CDR2 SAAADI. Trimming pared 3 bases from V and 1 base from J, leaving 10 bases between. This CDR3 is CASSDTTGSYEQYF. In nucleotides, the CDR3 is TGCGCCAGCAGTGATACCACAGGGTCCTACGAGCAGTACTTC.

The V and J genes are TRBV5-1 and TRBJ1-2; D perhaps matches TRBD1 (6 bases). V was pared by 4 bases and J by 6 bases, with 13 bases between. The germline CDR1 and CDR2 sequences are SGHRS and YFSETQ. The CDR3 contains 13 residues. The CDR3 loop reads CASSHPGGDGYTF. CDR3 nucleotide sequence: TGCGCCAGCAGCCACCCCGGGGGCGATGGCTACACCTTC.

CDR3 amino acids: CSVSQGTASGANVLTF. The CDR3 bases are TGCAGCGTTTCTCAAGGTACCGCTTCTGGGGCCAACGTCCTGACTTTC. This chain joins TRBV29-1 and TRBJ2-6; D remains ambiguous. Trimming took 5 bases from V and 1 from J, leaving 15 bases between them. The germline V gene encodes CDR1 SQVTM and CDR2 ANQGSEA. The CDR3 loop spans 16 amino acids.